A single sample gave rise to the 31 T cell receptor beta chains below, sequenced in a study of neoadjuvant anti-PD-1 for oral cavity cancer. Profiled with immunoSEQ multiplex PCR; TCRdb holds only in-frame clones, not every one. The sample gives around 14,000 clones, roughly 82% of which show up once; 2.2% is in the top ten. Specified time point: after neoadjuvant nivolumab, at surgical resection. Source: PBMCs, taken after nivolumab (anti-PD-1) treatment. These receptor sequences come from a person aged 40-85 years with oral cavity squamous cell carcinoma.

CDR3 coding DNA: TGTGCCAGCAGCCCGGGGGTATCCCCCCTCTACGAGCAGTACTTC. Its protein is CASSPGVSPLYEQYF. The chain links TRBV7-9 to TRBJ2-7; D is perhaps TRBD2 (6 bases). The germline CDR1 and CDR2 sequences are SEHNR and FQNEAQ (reference sequence). The V end was cut by 5 bases, the J end by 3 bases, with 17 bases between. The CDR3 runs 15 residues.

The rearrangement joins TRBV4-2 to TRBJ2-3; the D gene is possibly TRBD2 (6 bases). From germline, CDR1 is LGHNA and CDR2 YNFKEQ. The germline V and J ends were trimmed by 0 bases and 6 bases, with 16 bases remaining between them. The CDR3 contains 16 residues. CDR3 nucleotides: TGTGCCAGCAGCCAAGACTCCCGCGGCGCGGGGGATACGCAGTATTTT. Translating it yields CASSQDSRGAGDTQYF.

The V call is TRBV5-1, the J call TRBJ2-5, with 11 nucleotides matching TRBD2. J lost 1 base, V lost 4 bases, and 3 bases had no gene match. This CDR3 comprises 15 residues. CDR1 is SGHRS, CDR2 YFSETQ, per germline. CDR3 loop: CASSNLAGGQETQYF. The CDR3 DNA reads as TGCGCCAGCAGCAACCTAGCGGGGGGCCAAGAGACCCAGTACTTC.

J is TRBJ1-4 and V is TRBV5-1, with D maybe TRBD1 (5 bases). CDR1 and CDR2 from the germline V gene are SGHRS and YFSETQ. The CDR3 length is 17 residues. V was shortened by 0 bases and J by 3 bases, with 15 bases between the two germline ends. CDR3 DNA: TGCGCCAGCAGCTTGGAACCGGGACGGAGCTCTAATGAAAAACTGTTTTTT. This sequence encodes CASSLEPGRSSNEKLFF.

This clone has more than one count but fewer than ten. The chain couples TRBV7-9 to TRBJ1-5, with a possible D match to TRBD1 (5 bases). V gave up 9 bases and J gave up 2 bases, with 17 bases separating them. This CDR3 comprises 15 residues. Germline assignment: CDR1 SEHNR and CDR2 FQNEAQ (reference sequence). CDR3 DNA: TGTGCCAGATCGGGCCGGGGGAATGGCAATCAGCCCCAGCATTTT. Translation: CARSGRGNGNQPQHF.

In the case of this clone: The junction departs from germline at one end; a sequencing error may be responsible. This chain links TRBV11-2 with TRBJ2-3, with 7 bases aligning to TRBD1. Germline V gene lookup returns CDR1 SGHAT and CDR2 FQNNGV. The CDR3 spans 13 residues. CDR3 loop: CASSLGGQIDRDF. DNA for the CDR3: TGTGCCAGCAGCTTAGGGGGACAGATCGACCGGGATTTT.

This clone has a single count. J is TRBJ2-3 and V is TRBV28; no clear D. Germline CDR1 and CDR2: MDHEN and SYDVKM. V was trimmed by 7 bases and J by 1 base, leaving 9 bases between them. CDR3 length: 13 amino acids. The CDR3, as DNA: TGTGCCAGCAACCCCGGTCGCACAGATACGCAGTATTTT. This encodes CASNPGRTDTQYF.

This sequence joins TRBV11-2 and TRBJ2-1; no reliable D call. Germline lookup yields CDR1 SGHAT and CDR2 FQNNGV. The CDR3 length is 13 residues. V was clipped by 1 base and J by 7 bases, with 8 bases between them. For the CDR3, the DNA is TGTGCCAGCAGCTTAGCTTTTGGGAATGAGCAGTTCTTC. Protein product: CASSLAFGNEQFF.

This clone came up a few times. This chain connects TRBV7-8 to TRBJ1-5; D is uncertain. Trimming removed 5 bases from V and 1 base from J, with 15 bases in between. From germline, CDR1 is SGHVS and CDR2 FQNEAQ. This CDR3 has 16 residues. The CDR3 DNA follows: TGTGCCAGCAGCCCGCGAAGAGGCGAAAGCAATCAGCCCCAGCATTTT. It specifies CASSPRRGESNQPQHF.

The V gene is TRBV28, the J gene TRBJ1-2; 7 bases are a match to TRBD1. After removal of 6 bases from V and 3 bases from J, the junction contained 1 base not matched to a gene. The germline V gene has CDR1 MDHEN and CDR2 SYDVKM. The CDR3 length is 12 residues. The DNA of the CDR3 is TGTGCCAGCAGAACAGGGGACTATGGCTACACCTTC. Translated: CASRTGDYGYTF.

The chain uses TRBV11-2 and TRBJ2-2; weak D call: TRBD2 (5 bases). Germline lookup yields CDR1 SGHAT and CDR2 FQNNGV. The germline V and J ends were trimmed by 1 base and 1 base, with 7 bases remaining between them. There are 15 residues in the CDR3. The CDR3 coding sequence is TGTGCCAGCAGCTTAGTTCGGGGGAACACCGGGGAGCTGTTTTTT. This codes for CASSLVRGNTGELFF.

The chain uses TRBV6-1 and TRBJ2-5, with D maybe TRBD2 (5 bases). V gave up 11 bases and J gave up 12 bases, with 19 bases separating them. From germline, CDR1 is MNHNS and CDR2 SASEGT. This CDR3 comprises 11 residues. The CDR3 loop is CAGKNSAVEYF. The CDR3 DNA reads TGTGCCGGCAAGAATTCAGCGGTGGAGTACTTC.

V gene TRBV5-4 combines with J gene TRBJ2-7; unclear D gene. This CDR3 region has 15 residues. The germline V and J ends were trimmed by 1 base and 0 bases, with 11 bases remaining between them. CDR1 and CDR2 (germline): SGHNT, YYREEE (reference sequence). Here the CDR3 reads CASSLYVLSSYEQYF. The CDR3 nucleotides read TGTGCCAGCAGCTTGTACGTCTTGAGCTCCTACGAGCAGTACTTC.

The chain joins TRBV28 to TRBJ2-5, with D perhaps being TRBD1 or TRBD2 (6 bases each). The V gene's germline CDR1 is MDHEN and CDR2 SYDVKM. V gave up 8 bases and J gave up 1 base, with 11 bases separating them. The CDR3 has 13 residues. This CDR3 reads CASGGDIQETQYF. The CDR3 region has the DNA TGTGCCAGCGGAGGGGACATCCAAGAGACCCAGTACTTC.

This clone was counted a few times. The genes are TRBV10-1 and TRBJ1-1; 9 bases map to TRBD1. Trimming cost V 5 bases and J 4 bases; bases outside gene matches: 2. Germline V gives CDR1 WNHNN, CDR2 SYGVQD (reference sequence). The CDR3 is 13 amino acids. The CDR3 reads CASSKDRGTEAFF. CDR3 coding DNA: TGCGCCAGCAGTAAGGACAGGGGCACTGAAGCTTTCTTT.

This chain uses TRBV30 with TRBJ1-3; TRBD1 matches at 8 bases. The CDR3 is made up of 16 amino acids. J was trimmed by 0 bases and V by 5 bases; bases with no gene match: 9. Germline CDR1 and CDR2: GTSNPN and SVGIG (reference sequence). The CDR3 DNA reads TGTGCCTGGCGGACAGGGAGGTTGTTCTCTGGAAACACCATATATTTT. Its translation is CAWRTGRLFSGNTIYF.

The chain couples TRBV15 to TRBJ2-7; 12 bases agree with TRBD2. The trim removed 5 bases at V and 6 bases at J, leaving 8 bases unmatched. The CDR3 is 15 residues long. From germline, CDR1 is LNHNV and CDR2 YYDKDF (reference sequence). The CDR3 sequence is CATSPRLAGAPEQYF. The CDR3 DNA follows: TGTGCCACCAGCCCCCGACTAGCGGGAGCACCCGAGCAGTACTTC.

This clone was observed a single time. V usage is TRBV5-1 and J usage is TRBJ2-5; maybe TRBD1 (5 bases). The CDR3 is 13 amino acids. CDR1 and CDR2 from the germline V gene are SGHRS and YFSETQ. V lost 5 bases and J 4 bases, leaving 12 bases between the germline ends. CDR3 residues: CASRRGSRETQYF. The CDR3 nucleotides are TGCGCCAGCAGAAGGGGTTCGCGAGAGACCCAGTACTTC. Supplemented by reference TRBV5-1 and TRBJ2-5, the full variable domain reads KAGVTQTPRYLIKTRGQQVTLSCSPISGHRSVSWYQQTPGQGLQFLFEYFSETQRNKGNFPGRFSGRQFSNSRSEMNVSTLELGDSALYLCASRRGSRETQYFGPGTRLLVL.

To note about this clone: This sample includes further DNA sequences coding for the same CDR3. The chain has TRBV30 and TRBJ1-5; TRBD1 agrees at 7 bases. The CDR3 contains 13 residues. CDR1 is GTSNPN and CDR2 is SVGIG in the germline V gene (reference sequence). V trimming: 2 bases; J trimming: 7 bases; junction bases outside the gene matches: 5. CDR3 protein: CAWSRQGGQPQHF. The CDR3 nucleotides are TGTGCCTGGAGTAGACAGGGTGGACAGCCCCAGCATTTT.

The CDR3 region is CASSLRAWNEQFF. The CDR3 bases are TGTGCCAGCAGTCTCCGGGCTTGGAATGAGCAGTTCTTC. This rearrangement joins TRBV2 to TRBJ2-1; no firm D call. V lost 5 bases, J lost 7 bases, and 12 bases lay in between. Germline V gene sequence: CDR1 SNHLY, CDR2 FYNNEI. The CDR3 contains 13 residues.

This chain joins TRBV6-1 and TRBJ2-7; tentative D call: TRBD1 (6 bases). Trimming stripped 1 base from V and 4 bases from J, with 14 bases between. CDR1 and CDR2 (germline): MNHNS, SASEGT. The CDR3 extends over 15 amino acids. CDR3 sequence (DNA): TGTGCCAGCAGTGAAGTACAGGGTTCCCTTTACGAGCAGTACTTC. This encodes CASSEVQGSLYEQYF.

This clone was seen a single time. The chain links TRBV7-8 to TRBJ2-1; D is perhaps TRBD2 (6 bases). Trimming cost V 0 bases and J 5 bases, with 11 bases left between them. The germline V gene encodes CDR1 SGHVS and CDR2 FQNEAQ. CDR3 size: 15 residues. In nucleotides, the CDR3 is TGTGCCAGCAGCTTAGCGGGGGGTAGGAACAATGAGCAGTTCTTC. This translates into CASSLAGGRNNEQFF.

The V and J genes are TRBV6-4 and TRBJ2-1, with 7 bases lining up with TRBD2. Unmatched junction bases numbered 6, after V lost 0 bases and J lost 4 bases. Per germline, CDR1 MRHNA and CDR2 SNTAGT. The CDR3 is 16 residues long. The CDR3 protein is CASSDSAGDPYNEQFF. CDR3 coding DNA: TGTGCCAGCAGTGACTCGGCGGGGGACCCGTACAATGAGCAGTTCTTC.

The rearrangement uses TRBV5-6 and TRBJ2-1; 10 nucleotides line up with TRBD2. Germline values: CDR1 SGHDT, CDR2 YYEEEE. The trim removed 0 bases at V and 10 bases at J, leaving 19 bases unmatched. CDR3 length equals 19 residues. CDR3 coding DNA: TGTGCCAGCAGCTTGGCCGCGTCCTCTCTAGCGGGGGCCTTCGGGGAGCAGTTCTTC. Translating it yields CASSLAASSLAGAFGEQFF.

V usage is TRBV7-2 and J usage is TRBJ2-2, with 8 bases lining up with TRBD2. The CDR3 is made up of 15 amino acids. Germline CDR1 is SGHTA and CDR2 is FQGNSA. The junction had 3 bases not matched to a gene; V was cut back by 5 bases and J by 1 base. The DNA of the CDR3 is TGTGCCAGCAGCGCGGGGGGAAGGAACACCGGGGAGCTGTTTTTT. Translating it yields CASSAGGRNTGELFF. Using reference TRBV7-2 and TRBJ2-2 for the parts outside the CDR3, the full variable domain is GAGVSQSPSNKVTEKGKDVELRCDPISGHTALYWYRQSLGQGLEFLIYFQGNSAPDKSGLPSDRFSAERTGGSVSTLTIQRTQQEDSAVYLCASSAGGRNTGELFFGEGSRLTVL.

The rearrangement joins TRBV19 to TRBJ2-3; 9 positions match TRBD2. The CDR3 runs to 14 residues. Germline CDR1 LNHDA, CDR2 SQIVND (reference sequence). Germline trimming cut 4 bases from V and 5 bases from J; bases unmatched to any gene: 4. The CDR3 nucleotides are TGTGCCAGTAGTACTAGCGGGAATAGAGATACGCAGTATTTT. This codes for CASSTSGNRDTQYF.

This chain joins TRBV7-9 and TRBJ2-6, with unresolved D. The CDR3 is 17 residues long. The V end was cut by 3 bases, the J end by 0 bases, with 12 bases between. Germline CDR1 is SEHNR and CDR2 is FQNEAQ (reference sequence). This chain's CDR3 is CASSFIRSDSGANVLTF. CDR3 nucleotide sequence: TGTGCCAGCAGCTTTATTAGGTCGGACTCTGGGGCCAACGTCCTGACTTTC.

This chain uses TRBV9 with TRBJ1-2, with 7 bases that match TRBD1. With 6 bases clipped from V and 4 bases from J, the junction kept 3 bases outside the gene matches. The CDR3 runs to 12 residues. The germline V gene encodes CDR1 SGDLS and CDR2 YYNGEE. CDR3 DNA sequence: TGTGCCAGCAAAGGGGGCGGCTATGGCTACACCTTC. Translating it yields CASKGGGYGYTF.

The chain uses TRBV30 and TRBJ2-3; the D is unclear. Between the trimmed V and J ends, which lost 6 bases and 2 bases, there was a span of 15 bases. The CDR3 has 14 amino acids. The germline gives CDR1 GTSNPN, CDR2 SVGIG (reference sequence). CDR3 DNA: TGTGCCTGTCCCCTTGGGCGGACCACAGATACGCAGTATTTT. Protein product: CACPLGRTTDTQYF.

This chain uses TRBV9 with TRBJ2-2; possibly TRBD2 for D (6 bases). The CDR3 runs 16 residues. The V and J ends lost 2 bases and 0 bases respectively, with 11 bases between them. Germline lookup yields CDR1 SGDLS and CDR2 YYNGEE. In DNA, the CDR3 is TGTGCCAGCAGCGTTGCGGGGCTTACGAACACCGGGGAGCTGTTTTTT. This encodes CASSVAGLTNTGELFF.

This clone has a handful of counts. The gene calls are TRBV27 and TRBJ1-1; 7 nucleotides agree with TRBD1. CDR3 length equals 14 residues. V lost 8 bases, J lost 0 bases, and 6 bases stayed unmatched. Germline CDR1 and CDR2: MNHEY and SMNVEV (reference sequence). Here the CDR3 reads CASAPGQMNTEAFF. CDR3 nucleotides: TGTGCCAGCGCACCGGGACAGATGAACACTGAAGCTTTCTTT.